A single sample gave rise to the 24 T cell receptor beta chains below, sequenced in a study of cytomegalovirus exposure and HLA in healthy donors. PCR was performed using 60 Vbeta and 13 Jbeta primers. Libraries were prepared by immunoSEQ multiplex PCR; TCRdb keeps only in-frame clonotypes and omits some of them. The table shows approximately 220,000 clones, with about 80% occurring only once. The specimen was PBMCs. These receptors were taken from a middle-aged man in good health and CMV-seronegative.

Concerning this clone: Sequence at one end of the junction differs from germline and may be a read error. The chain has TRBV29-1 and TRBJ2-5; possibly TRBD2 for D (5 bases). Germline CDR1 and CDR2: SQVTM and ANQGSEA. The CDR3 extends over 12 amino acids. The CDR3 protein is CSAEERAPTQYF. The CDR3 bases are TGCAGCGCTGAAGAGAGGGCCCCGACCCAGTACTTC.

This rearrangement joins TRBV28 to TRBJ2-2; 7 nucleotides align to TRBD1. CDR1 and CDR2 (germline): MDHEN, SYDVKM. The CDR3 has 17 residues. With 7 bases clipped from V and 1 base from J, the junction kept 12 bases outside the gene matches. The CDR3 reads CASNSDGQEKNTGELFF. The CDR3 bases are TGTGCCAGCAATTCAGACGGACAGGAGAAGAACACCGGGGAGCTGTTTTTT.

Points on this clone: A read error may produce the germline difference seen at one junction end. The rearrangement uses TRBV29-1 and TRBJ1-2; TRBD1 might be the D (6 bases). Per the germline V gene, CDR1 is SQVTM and CDR2 is ANQGSEA. The CDR3 consists of 11 residues. CDR3 amino acids: CSVEEFWDIAF. CDR3 DNA sequence: TGCAGCGTTGAAGAGTTTTGGGACATCGCCTTC.

The gene calls are TRBV4-2 and TRBJ2-2, with 12 bases that match TRBD1. Germline V gene lookup returns CDR1 LGHNA and CDR2 YNFKEQ. J gave up 5 bases and V 1 base, and 2 bases lay outside the gene matches. This CDR3 spans 16 amino acids. The CDR3 nucleotides read TGTGCCAGCAGCCAAGGGGACAGGGGGCGTACCGGGGAGCTGTTTTTT. Protein: CASSQGDRGRTGELFF.

J is TRBJ1-2 and V is TRBV30; D is ambiguous. This CDR3 comprises 13 residues. CDR1 GTSNPN and CDR2 SVGIG come from the germline V gene (reference sequence). Deletions cut 1 base from V and 4 bases from J, with 10 bases between. In DNA form, the CDR3 reads TGTGCCTGGAGTGCCGACACACGCTATGGCTACACCTTC. It yields the protein CAWSADTRYGYTF.

This clone was detected a few times. The chain recombines TRBV7-9 with TRBJ2-3; D unclear. Germline assignment: CDR1 SEHNR and CDR2 FQNEAQ (reference sequence). V was trimmed by 4 bases and J by 3 bases, leaving 14 bases between them. The CDR3 totals 15 residues. The CDR3 region is CASSSGSALTDTQYF. In DNA form, the CDR3 reads TGTGCCAGCAGCTCCGGTTCCGCTTTAACAGATACGCAGTATTTT.

The chain joins TRBV19 to TRBJ1-5; the D is unclear. V dropped 7 bases and J dropped 5 bases, with 24 bases sitting between them. This CDR3 contains 17 residues. Germline V gives CDR1 LNHDA, CDR2 SQIVND (reference sequence). Here the CDR3 reads CASTHTGSSLSYQPQHF. As DNA, the CDR3 is TGTGCCAGTACCCACACCGGGTCCTCCCTGTCTTATCAGCCCCAGCATTTT.

The rearrangement links TRBV4-1 to TRBJ2-1; 14 bases match TRBD2. The CDR3 has 21 residues. Trimming at V came to 0 bases and at J to 1 base, leaving 11 bases not matched to a gene. Germline assignment: CDR1 MGHRA and CDR2 YSYEKL. The CDR3 sequence is CASSQELKRLAGGFSYNEQFF. DNA of the CDR3: TGCGCCAGCAGCCAAGAACTTAAAAGACTAGCGGGAGGGTTTTCCTACAATGAGCAGTTCTTC.

In this sample, this clone turned up a few times. Here the CDR3 DNA reads TGCGCCAGCAGCTTGGGTTTACGGATCAGGGGAAAGGACGAGCAGTACTTC. This codes for CASSLGLRIRGKDEQYF. The V call is TRBV5-1, the J call TRBJ2-7; a possible D gene is TRBD1 (6 bases). Trimming cost V 0 bases and J 5 bases, with 21 bases left between them. Germline-derived CDR1 and CDR2 are SGHRS and YFSETQ. This CDR3 is 17 amino acids long.

CDR3 DNA: TGTGCCAGCAGCCAAACTAGCGGGAGGGCCGGGGGTGAGCAGTTCTTC. As protein: CASSQTSGRAGGEQFF. V usage is TRBV11-3 and J usage is TRBJ2-1, with 13 positions matching TRBD2. Looked up from germline, CDR1 is SGHNT and CDR2 is YENEEA. Losses at the gene ends were 5 bases for V and 9 bases for J; bases not matched to a gene: 10. The CDR3 spans 16 residues.

The CDR3 here is CASSSKIRGTGELFF. In DNA form, the CDR3 reads TGTGCCAGCAGTTCGAAGATCAGGGGCACCGGGGAGCTGTTTTTT. The gene calls are TRBV27 and TRBJ2-2, with a possible D match to TRBD1 (6 bases). The CDR3 runs to 15 residues. The germline V and J ends were trimmed by 4 bases and 4 bases, with 13 bases remaining between them. Germline V CDR1 and CDR2: MNHEY, SMNVEV (reference sequence).

This clone was detected a few times. The chain combines TRBV10-3 with TRBJ1-5; possibly TRBD1 for D (5 bases). CDR1 is ENHRY, CDR2 SYGVKD, per germline. The ends were cut back, 0 bases at V and 7 bases at J, with 13 bases in the middle. The CDR3 runs 15 residues. The CDR3 DNA reads as TGTGCCATCAGTGAGTCGGCGGGGGACGTGCAGCCCCAGCATTTT. As protein: CAISESAGDVQPQHF.

The gene calls are TRBV4-2 and TRBJ2-1, with unresolved D. The CDR3 is made up of 16 amino acids. Trimming stripped 6 bases from V and 5 bases from J, with 20 bases between. Germline V gives CDR1 LGHNA, CDR2 YNFKEQ. The DNA of the CDR3 is TGTGCCAGCAGACCAAGTCCCAACAGTTTGAACAATGAGCAGTTCTTC. Amino acid sequence: CASRPSPNSLNNEQFF.

This clone has only one observation. J is TRBJ2-5 and V is TRBV29-1; D is possibly TRBD1 (5 bases). Gene TRBJ2-7 matches the end of the DNA better, so the J call may be wrong. The CDR3 is 14 residues long. The germline gives CDR1 SQVTM, CDR2 ANQGSEA. Written as DNA, the CDR3 is TGCAGCGTCCGCGGTGGGGCCTTTTCCTACGAGCAGTACTTC. It is translated as CSVRGGAFSYEQYF.

The rearrangement links TRBV7-2 to TRBJ2-7, with 8 bases aligning to TRBD2. Germline CDR1 is SGHTA and CDR2 is FQGNSA. This CDR3 has 14 residues. The V segment lost 3 bases and the J segment 4 bases; nucleotides outside the gene matches: 5. The CDR3 loop is CASSFASGLYEQYF. The CDR3 region has the DNA TGTGCCAGCAGCTTCGCTAGCGGGCTTTACGAGCAGTACTTC.

The CDR3: CASSPPTGPATNEKLFF. CDR3 nucleotides: TGTGCCAGCTCACCACCCACAGGGCCTGCAACTAATGAAAAACTGTTTTTT. V gene TRBV18 combines with J gene TRBJ1-4; possible D gene TRBD1, 6 bases. V lost 0 bases to trimming and J lost 0 bases, with 11 bases between them. The CDR3 length is 17 residues. Germline CDR1 is KGHSH and CDR2 is LQKENI. The variable domain in full, with the rest retrieved from reference TRBV18 and TRBJ1-4, is NAGVMQNPRHLVRRRGQEARLRCSPMKGHSHVYWYRQLPEEGLKFMVYLQKENIIDESGMPKERFSAEFPKEGPSILRIQQVVRGDSAAYFCASSPPTGPATNEKLFFGSGTQLSVL.

The sample holds one count of this clone. This CDR3 is also generated by other DNA sequences in the sample. This sequence joins TRBV19 and TRBJ2-7; D remains unclear. Trimming shortened V by 1 base and J by 0 bases, and 4 bases separated the two germline ends. Germline V gene lookup returns CDR1 LNHDA and CDR2 SQIVND (reference sequence). This CDR3 has 13 amino acids. CDR3 region: CASSIGSSYEQYF. CDR3 in DNA: TGTGCCAGTAGTATAGGGAGCTCCTACGAGCAGTACTTC.

The chain carries TRBV9 and TRBJ1-1; the match to TRBD1 covers 8 bases. Germline CDR1 and CDR2: SGDLS and YYNGEE. The CDR3 length is 15 residues. The J segment lost 6 bases and the V segment lost 2 bases, leaving 9 bases of the junction unmatched. The CDR3 loop is CASSVGDRLFAEAFF. DNA of the CDR3: TGTGCCAGCAGCGTTGGGGACAGGCTTTTCGCTGAAGCTTTCTTT.

This chain joins TRBV6-1 and TRBJ1-2, with 9 bases that match TRBD1. In germline, CDR1 is MNHNS, CDR2 SASEGT. The CDR3 runs 19 residues. J gave up 2 bases and V 0 bases, and 13 bases lay outside the gene matches. Written as DNA, the CDR3 is TGTGCCAGCAGTGAAGCTCCCGGGACAGGGAGATCTTCAAACTATGGCTACACCTTC. This encodes CASSEAPGTGRSSNYGYTF.

The CDR3 is CASLTPGTEKDHLNTEAFF. The DNA of the CDR3 is TGTGCCAGCTTAACTCCCGGGACAGAGAAAGACCACCTGAACACTGAAGCTTTCTTT. The chain has TRBV21-1 and TRBJ1-1; whether TRBD1, the table's D call, matches the DNA was not checked. TRBV21-1 is termed a pseudogene. The CDR3 sequence is 19 residues long.

The chain recombines TRBV9 with TRBJ2-3, with 8 positions matching TRBD2. Looked up from germline, CDR1 is SGDLS and CDR2 is YYNGEE. The CDR3 has 18 residues. The V and J ends lost 4 bases and 1 base, in that order; junction bases with no gene match: 14. The CDR3 region is CASSSPKAGGPGTDTQYF. CDR3 nucleotides: TGTGCCAGCAGCTCACCGAAGGCGGGGGGCCCGGGCACAGATACGCAGTATTTT.

The rearrangement uses TRBV4-3 and TRBJ2-2; 8 nucleotides agree with TRBD2. Germline V gene data show CDR1 as LGHNA and CDR2 as YSLEER. The CDR3 runs to 19 residues. The J segment lost 6 bases and the V segment lost 1 base, leaving 16 bases of the junction unmatched. CDR3 sequence (DNA): TGCGCCAGCAGCCAAGCGCTGGGCGCGGGGGGCACTGCAGCCGGGGAGCTGTTTTTT. Amino acids: CASSQALGAGGTAAGELFF.

The V gene is TRBV5-1, the J gene TRBJ2-1, with 8 positions matching TRBD2. The CDR3 is made up of 15 amino acids. V lost 2 bases to trimming and J lost 1 base; unmatched junction nucleotides: 2. CDR1 SGHRS and CDR2 YFSETQ come from the germline V gene. CDR3 coding DNA: TGCGCCAGCAGCTTAGCGGGAGCGTCCTACAATGAGCAGTTCTTC. This codes for CASSLAGASYNEQFF.

The chain is built from TRBV2 and TRBJ2-3; 8 bases line up with TRBD1. Germline V gives CDR1 SNHLY, CDR2 FYNNEI. Trimming removed 6 bases from V and 0 bases from J; junction bases left unmatched: 5. CDR3 size: 15 residues. CDR3 in amino acids: CASRAGTGSTDTQYF. DNA of the CDR3: TGTGCCAGCAGAGCCGGGACAGGCAGCACAGATACGCAGTATTTT.